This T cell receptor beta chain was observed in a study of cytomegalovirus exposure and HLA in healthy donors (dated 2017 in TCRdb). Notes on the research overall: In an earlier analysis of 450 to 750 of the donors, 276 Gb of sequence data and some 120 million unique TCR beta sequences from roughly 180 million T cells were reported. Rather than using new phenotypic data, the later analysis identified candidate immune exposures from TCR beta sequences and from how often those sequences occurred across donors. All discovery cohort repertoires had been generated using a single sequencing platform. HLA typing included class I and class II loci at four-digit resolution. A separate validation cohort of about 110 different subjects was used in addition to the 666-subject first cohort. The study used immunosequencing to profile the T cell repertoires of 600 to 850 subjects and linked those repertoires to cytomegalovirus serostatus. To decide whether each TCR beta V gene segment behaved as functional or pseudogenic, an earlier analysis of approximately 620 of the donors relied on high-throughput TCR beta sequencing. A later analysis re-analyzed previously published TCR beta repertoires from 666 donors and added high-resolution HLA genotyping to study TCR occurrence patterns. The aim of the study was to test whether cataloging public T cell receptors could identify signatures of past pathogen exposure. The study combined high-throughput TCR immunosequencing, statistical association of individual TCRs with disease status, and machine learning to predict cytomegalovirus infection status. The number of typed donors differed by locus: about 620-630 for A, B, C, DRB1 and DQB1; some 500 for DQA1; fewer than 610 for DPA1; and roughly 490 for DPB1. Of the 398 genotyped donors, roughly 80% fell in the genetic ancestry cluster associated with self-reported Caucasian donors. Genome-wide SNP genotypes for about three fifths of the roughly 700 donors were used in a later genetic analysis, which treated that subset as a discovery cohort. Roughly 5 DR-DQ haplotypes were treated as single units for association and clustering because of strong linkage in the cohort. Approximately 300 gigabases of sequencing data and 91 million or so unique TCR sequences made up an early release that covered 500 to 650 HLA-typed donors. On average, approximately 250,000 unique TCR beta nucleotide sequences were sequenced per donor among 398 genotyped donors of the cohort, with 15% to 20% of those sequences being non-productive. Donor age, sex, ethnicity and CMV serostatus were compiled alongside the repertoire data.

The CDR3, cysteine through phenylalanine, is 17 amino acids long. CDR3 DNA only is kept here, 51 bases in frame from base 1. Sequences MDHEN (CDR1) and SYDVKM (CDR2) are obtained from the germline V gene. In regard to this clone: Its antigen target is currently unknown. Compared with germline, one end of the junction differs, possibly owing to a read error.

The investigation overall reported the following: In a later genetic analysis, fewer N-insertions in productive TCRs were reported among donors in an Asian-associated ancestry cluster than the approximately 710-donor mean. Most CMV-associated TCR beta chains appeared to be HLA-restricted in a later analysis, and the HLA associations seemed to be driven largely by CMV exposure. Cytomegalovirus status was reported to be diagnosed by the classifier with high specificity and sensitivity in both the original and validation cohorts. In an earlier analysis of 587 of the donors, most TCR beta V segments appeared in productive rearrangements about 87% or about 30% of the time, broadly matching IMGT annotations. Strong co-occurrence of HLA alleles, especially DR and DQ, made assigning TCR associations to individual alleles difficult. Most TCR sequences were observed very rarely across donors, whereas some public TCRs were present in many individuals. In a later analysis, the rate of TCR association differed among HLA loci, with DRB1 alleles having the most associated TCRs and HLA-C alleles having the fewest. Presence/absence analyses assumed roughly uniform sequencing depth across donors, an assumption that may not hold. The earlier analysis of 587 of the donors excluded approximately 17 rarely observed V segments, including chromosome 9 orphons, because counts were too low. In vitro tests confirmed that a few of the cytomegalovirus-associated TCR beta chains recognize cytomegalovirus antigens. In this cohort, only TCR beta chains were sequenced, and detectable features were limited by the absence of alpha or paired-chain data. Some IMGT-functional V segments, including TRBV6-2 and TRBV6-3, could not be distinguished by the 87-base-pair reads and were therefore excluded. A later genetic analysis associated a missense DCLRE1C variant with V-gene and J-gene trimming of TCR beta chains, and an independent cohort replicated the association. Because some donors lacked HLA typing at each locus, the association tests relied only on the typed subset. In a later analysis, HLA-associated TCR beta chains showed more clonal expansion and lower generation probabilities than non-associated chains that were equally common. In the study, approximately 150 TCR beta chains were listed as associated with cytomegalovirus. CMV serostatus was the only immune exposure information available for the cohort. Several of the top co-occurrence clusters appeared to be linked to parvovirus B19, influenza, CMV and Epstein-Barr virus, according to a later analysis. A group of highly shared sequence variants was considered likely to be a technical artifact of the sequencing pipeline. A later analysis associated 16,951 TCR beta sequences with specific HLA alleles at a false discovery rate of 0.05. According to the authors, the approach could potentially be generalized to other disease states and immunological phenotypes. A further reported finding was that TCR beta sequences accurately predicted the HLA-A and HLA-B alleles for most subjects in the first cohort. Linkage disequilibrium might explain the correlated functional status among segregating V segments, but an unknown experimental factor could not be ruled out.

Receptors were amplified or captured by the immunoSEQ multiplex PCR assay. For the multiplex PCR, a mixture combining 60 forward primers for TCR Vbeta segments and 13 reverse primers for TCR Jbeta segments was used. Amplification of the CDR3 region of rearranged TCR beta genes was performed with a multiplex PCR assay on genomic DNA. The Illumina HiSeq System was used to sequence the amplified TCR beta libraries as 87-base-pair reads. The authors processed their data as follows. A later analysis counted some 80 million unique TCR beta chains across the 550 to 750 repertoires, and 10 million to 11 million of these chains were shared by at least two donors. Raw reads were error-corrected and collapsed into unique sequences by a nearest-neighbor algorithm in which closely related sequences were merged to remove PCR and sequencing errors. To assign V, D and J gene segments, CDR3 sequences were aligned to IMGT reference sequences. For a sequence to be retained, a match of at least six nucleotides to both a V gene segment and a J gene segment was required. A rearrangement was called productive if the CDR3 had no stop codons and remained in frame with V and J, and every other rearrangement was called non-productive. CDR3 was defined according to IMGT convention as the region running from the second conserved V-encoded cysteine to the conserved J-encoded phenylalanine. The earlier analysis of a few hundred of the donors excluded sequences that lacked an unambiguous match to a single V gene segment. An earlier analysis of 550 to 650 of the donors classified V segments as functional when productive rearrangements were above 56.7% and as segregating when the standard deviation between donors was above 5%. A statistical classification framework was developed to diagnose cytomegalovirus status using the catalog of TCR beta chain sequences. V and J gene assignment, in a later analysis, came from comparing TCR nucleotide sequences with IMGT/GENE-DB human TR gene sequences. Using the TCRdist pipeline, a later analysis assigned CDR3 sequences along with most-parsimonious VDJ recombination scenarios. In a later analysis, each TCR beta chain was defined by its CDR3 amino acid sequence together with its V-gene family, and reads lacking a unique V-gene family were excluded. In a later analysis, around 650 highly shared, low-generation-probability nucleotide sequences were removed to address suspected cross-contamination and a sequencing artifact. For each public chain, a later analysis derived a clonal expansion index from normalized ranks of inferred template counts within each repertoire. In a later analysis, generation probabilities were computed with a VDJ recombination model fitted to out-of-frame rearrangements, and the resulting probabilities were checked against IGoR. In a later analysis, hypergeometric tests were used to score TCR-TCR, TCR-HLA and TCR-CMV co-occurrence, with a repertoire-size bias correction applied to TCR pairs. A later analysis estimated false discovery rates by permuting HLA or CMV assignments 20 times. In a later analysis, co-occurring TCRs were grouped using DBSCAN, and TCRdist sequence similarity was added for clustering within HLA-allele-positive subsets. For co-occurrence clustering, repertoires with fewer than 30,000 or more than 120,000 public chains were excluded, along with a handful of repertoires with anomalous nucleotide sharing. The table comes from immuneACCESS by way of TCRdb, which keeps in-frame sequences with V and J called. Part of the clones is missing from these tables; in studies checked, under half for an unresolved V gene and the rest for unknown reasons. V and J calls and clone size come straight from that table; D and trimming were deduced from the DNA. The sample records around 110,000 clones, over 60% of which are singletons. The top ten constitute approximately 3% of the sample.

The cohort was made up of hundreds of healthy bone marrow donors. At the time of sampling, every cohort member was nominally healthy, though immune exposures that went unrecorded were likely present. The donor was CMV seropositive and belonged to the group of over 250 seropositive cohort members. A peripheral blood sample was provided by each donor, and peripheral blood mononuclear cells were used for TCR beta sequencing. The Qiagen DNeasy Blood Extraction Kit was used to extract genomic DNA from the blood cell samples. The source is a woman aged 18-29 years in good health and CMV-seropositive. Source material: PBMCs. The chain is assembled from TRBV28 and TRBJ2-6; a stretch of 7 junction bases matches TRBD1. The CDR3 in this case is CVSSPLTGDSGANVLTF. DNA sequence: TGTGTCAGCAGTCCCTTAACAGGGGACTCTGGGGCCAACGTCCTGACTTTC. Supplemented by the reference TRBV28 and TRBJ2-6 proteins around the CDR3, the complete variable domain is DVKVTQSSRYLVKRTGEKVFLECVQDMDHENMFWYRQDPGLGLRLIYFSYDVKMKEKGDIPEGYSVSREKKERFSLILESASTNQTSMYLCVSSPLTGDSGANVLTFGAGSRLTVL.